This TCR beta chain is drawn from a study of technical replicates of blood from four donors. V was clipped by 1 base and J by 6 bases; unmatched bases: 8. There are 15 residues in the CDR3. From germline, CDR1 is SEHNR and CDR2 FQNEAQ (reference sequence). The assay was immunoSEQ multiplex PCR, and TCRdb's table has in-frame clones only and misses some. The sample includes approximately 82,000 clones, 96% of them seen just once. The rearrangement links TRBV7-9 to TRBJ2-7; 8 bases map to TRBD2. The sample was T cells isolated from PBMCs. The origin of this receptor is a human donor in good health. The CDR3 bases are TGTGCCAGCAGCTTAGGAGCGACGGGAGGGGGCGAGCAGTACTTC. The encoded protein is CASSLGATGGGEQYF.